Following are 13 T cell receptor beta chains from one sample sequenced in a study of metastatic and nonmetastatic thyroid tumors. Each patient came to thyroid surgery without any prior treatment (of any kind). TCRdb called clones again from the PCR reads with MiXCR. The sample has about 25,000 clones; roughly 19% are singletons. The material sequenced was blood. The receptors stem from a male donor with papillary thyroid cancer or a benign thyroid nodule (not recorded which). Some clones in this sample may be carry-over from other donors' samples.

This clone was counted at least ten times. CDR3 in DNA: TGTGCCAGCAGCCAAGATTATCGGGGGGACACTGAAGCTTTCTTT. As protein: CASSQDYRGDTEAFF. The chain links TRBV3-1 to TRBJ1-1; TRBD1 might be the D (5 bases). The CDR3 covers 15 residues. Germline V gene lookup returns CDR1 LGHDT and CDR2 YNNKEL (reference sequence). V was pared by 0 bases and J by 3 bases, with 11 bases between.

This clone was detected many times. A much larger clone is a single base away; this may be a read error. The same CDR3 can be traced to other DNA sequences in this sample. The V gene is TRBV2, the J gene TRBJ2-2; the match to TRBD1 covers 11 bases. With V trimmed by 8 bases and J by 6 bases, 8 bases remained unmatched. The CDR3 extends over 15 amino acids. Germline V gene sequence: CDR1 SNHLY, CDR2 FYNNEI. The CDR3 DNA is TGTGCCAGCGCGTGGACAGGGGGCAGTGCCGGGGAGCTGTTTTTT. Translation gives CASAWTGGSAGELFF.

The rearrangement links TRBV20-1 to TRBJ1-5, with 7 nucleotides matching TRBD1. In germline, CDR1 is DFQATT, CDR2 SNEGSKA (reference sequence). V shed 6 bases, J shed 0 bases, and the junction held 14 bases outside the gene matches. This CDR3 is 17 amino acids long. This CDR3 is CSAPRAGGKYSNQPQHF. CDR3 nucleotide sequence: TGCAGTGCACCGCGGGCAGGGGGGAAGTATAGCAATCAGCCCCAGCATTTT.

This clone was seen only a few times. This could be a read error, since a much larger clone is one nucleotide away. At the DNA level, this CDR3 is encoded by other sequences in the same sample as well. This chain links TRBV2 with TRBJ2-3, with D uncertain. The CDR3 runs to 12 residues. CDR1 and CDR2 (germline): SNHLY, FYNNEI. CDR3 DNA: TGTGCCAGCAGTGAAAGCACAGATACGCAGTACTTT. Translating gives CASSESTDTQYF.

This clone was seen ten or more times. The chain joins TRBV20-1 to TRBJ2-3; TRBD2 agrees at 13 bases. Unmatched junction bases numbered 11, after V lost 6 bases and J lost 2 bases. Germline values: CDR1 DFQATT, CDR2 SNEGSKA (reference sequence). The CDR3 length is 17 residues. This chain's CDR3 is CSASGLAGRANTDTQYF. The CDR3 nucleotides read TGCAGTGCCTCGGGACTAGCGGGGAGAGCAAACACAGATACGCAGTATTTT.

The table lists this clone with many counts. The genes are TRBV12-3 or TRBV12-4 and TRBJ2-7, with D uncertain. This CDR3 is built from 14 residues. V lost 0 bases to trimming and J lost 3 bases, with 9 bases between them. The CDR3 DNA reads as TGTGCCAGCAGTTTAGCCGGACCCCGCTACGAGCAGTACTTC. It codes for CASSLAGPRYEQYF.

This clone was seen at least ten times. The chain carries TRBV18 and TRBJ1-1; tentatively, D is TRBD1 (5 bases). CDR1 and CDR2 from the germline V gene are KGHSH and LQKENI. The V and J ends lost 6 bases and 5 bases respectively, with 16 bases between them. The CDR3 runs to 14 residues. CDR3 in amino acids: CASSPGGFGTEAFF. CDR3 nucleotide sequence: TGTGCCAGCTCCCCTGGGGGGTTCGGAACTGAAGCTTTCTTT.

This clone was counted ten times or more. This rearrangement joins TRBV20-1 to TRBJ1-2; D call uncertain. The CDR3 is 13 residues long. Trimming cost V 3 bases and J 0 bases, with 8 bases left between them. From germline, CDR1 is DFQATT and CDR2 SNEGSKA (reference sequence). The CDR3 here is CSAREGANYGYTF. CDR3 nucleotide sequence: TGCAGTGCTAGGGAAGGAGCTAACTATGGCTACACCTTC.

This clone was seen ten or more times. The V and J genes are TRBV12-3 or TRBV12-4 and TRBJ2-5; 8 positions match TRBD1. The CDR3 runs 14 residues. V was clipped by 6 bases and J by 3 bases; unmatched bases: 6. The CDR3 sequence is CASRYGQGKETQYF. The CDR3 DNA reads as TGTGCCAGCAGATATGGACAGGGTAAAGAGACCCAGTACTTC.

V and J are TRBV7-2 and TRBJ2-7; 9 bases match TRBD2. The CDR3 is 14 amino acids. The junction had 9 bases not matched to a gene; V was cut back by 5 bases and J by 7 bases. Germline loops: CDR1 SGHTA, CDR2 FQGNSA. The CDR3 coding sequence is TGTGCCAGCAGCCCAGTTGGGCTAGCGGGGGAGCAGTACTTC. Its translation: CASSPVGLAGEQYF.

This clone appeared many times. V usage is TRBV19 and J usage is TRBJ1-1, with TRBD1 matching 7 bases. Germline CDR1 reads LNHDA; CDR2 reads SQIVND (reference sequence). Trimming cost V 7 bases and J 5 bases; bases outside gene matches: 7. The CDR3 sequence is 13 residues long. CDR3 protein: CASTTRGPTEAFF. CDR3 DNA sequence: TGTGCCAGTACCACGAGGGGGCCTACTGAAGCTTTCTTT.

This clone was detected a few times. One end of the junction does not line up with germline, which may come from a read error. CDR3 sequence: CASSGLADIYDQYF. CDR3 sequence (DNA): TGTGCCAGCAGTGGACTAGCGGATATCTACGATCAGTACTTC. The chain joins TRBV28 to TRBJ2-7; 10 nucleotides agree with TRBD2. The CDR3 extends over 14 amino acids. Per the germline V gene, CDR1 is MDHEN and CDR2 is SYDVKM.

This clone appeared many times. The chain uses TRBV6-4 and TRBJ2-1; D unresolved. This CDR3 is built from 14 residues. CDR1 MRHNA and CDR2 SNTAGT come from the germline V gene. V was pared by 0 bases and J by 6 bases, with 9 bases between. For the CDR3, the DNA is TGTGCCAGCAGTGACTCGATCGAGCGCAATGAGCAGTTCTTC. Translating gives CASSDSIERNEQFF.